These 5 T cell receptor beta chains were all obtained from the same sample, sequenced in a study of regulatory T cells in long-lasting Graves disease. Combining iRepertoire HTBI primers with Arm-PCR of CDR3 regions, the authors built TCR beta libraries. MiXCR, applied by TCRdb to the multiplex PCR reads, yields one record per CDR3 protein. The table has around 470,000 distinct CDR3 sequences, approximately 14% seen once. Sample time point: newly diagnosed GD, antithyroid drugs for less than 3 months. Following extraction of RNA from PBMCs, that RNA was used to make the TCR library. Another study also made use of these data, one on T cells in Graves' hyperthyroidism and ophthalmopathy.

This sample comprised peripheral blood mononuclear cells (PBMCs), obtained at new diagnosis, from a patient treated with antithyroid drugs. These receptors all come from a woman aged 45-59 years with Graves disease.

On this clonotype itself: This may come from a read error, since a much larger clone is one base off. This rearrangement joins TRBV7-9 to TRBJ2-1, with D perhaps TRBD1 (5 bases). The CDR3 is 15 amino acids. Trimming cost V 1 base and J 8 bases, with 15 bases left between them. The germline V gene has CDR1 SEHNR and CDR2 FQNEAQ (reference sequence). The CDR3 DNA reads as TGTGCCAGCAGCTTAGTGCTATCCAGGGCCCATGAGCAGTTCTTC. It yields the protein CASSLVLSRAHEQFF. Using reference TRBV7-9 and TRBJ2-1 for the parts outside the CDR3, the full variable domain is DTGVSQNPRHKITKRGQNVTFRCDPISEHNRLYWYRQTLGQGPEFLTYFQNEAQLEKSRLLSDRFSAERPKGSFSTLEIQRTEQGDSAMYLCASSLVLSRAHEQFFGPGTRLTVL.

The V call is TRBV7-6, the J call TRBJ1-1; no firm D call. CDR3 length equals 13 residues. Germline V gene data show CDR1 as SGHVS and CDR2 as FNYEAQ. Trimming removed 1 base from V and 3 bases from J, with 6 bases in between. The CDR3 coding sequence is TGTGCCAGCAGCTTAGAAACGGACACTGAAGCTTTCTTT. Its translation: CASSLETDTEAFF.

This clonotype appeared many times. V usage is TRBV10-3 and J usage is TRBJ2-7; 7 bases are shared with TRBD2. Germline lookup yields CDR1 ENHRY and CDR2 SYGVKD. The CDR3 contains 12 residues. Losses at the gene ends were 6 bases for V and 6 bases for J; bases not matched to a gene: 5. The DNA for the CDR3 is TGTGCCATCAGCGGCGGGAGCGGCGAGCAGTACTTC. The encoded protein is CAISGGSGEQYF.

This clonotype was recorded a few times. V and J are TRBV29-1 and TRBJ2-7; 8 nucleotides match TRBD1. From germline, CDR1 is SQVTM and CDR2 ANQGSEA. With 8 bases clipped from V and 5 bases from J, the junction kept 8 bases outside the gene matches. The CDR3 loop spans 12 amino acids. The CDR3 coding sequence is TGCAGCCTCAGGGGGCCAGCCAACGAGCAGTACTTC. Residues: CSLRGPANEQYF.

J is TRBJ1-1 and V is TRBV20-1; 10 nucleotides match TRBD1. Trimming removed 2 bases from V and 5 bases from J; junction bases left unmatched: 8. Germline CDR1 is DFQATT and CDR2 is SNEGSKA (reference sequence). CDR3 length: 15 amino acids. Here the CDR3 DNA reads TGCAGTGCTAGAAGACAGGGGGCGGAAAGAACTGAAGCTTTCTTT. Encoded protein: CSARRQGAERTEAFF.